This T cell receptor (beta chain) was identified during a study of identical twins. General study results and limits: Zero-insertion findings could be partly confounded by invariant cells (MAIT and iNKT cells).

TCRdb recomputed calls from the 5' RACE reads with MiXCR, one row per CDR3 protein. The sample has 1.5 million to 2 million distinct CDR3 sequences; less than 35% are singletons. V was cut by 4 bases and J by 10 bases, with 12 bases left in between. Looked up from germline, CDR1 is KGHDR and CDR2 is SFDVKD. CDR3 size: 12 residues. A note on this clonotype: Its antigen is undetermined.

This receptor was identified in a newborn girl in good health. The sequencing input was cord blood. The genes are TRBV24-1 and TRBJ1-1; D may be TRBD1 (6 bases). As DNA, the CDR3 is TGTGCCACCAGTGACTCCAGGGGTGGAGCTTTCTTT. It specifies CATSDSRGGAFF.